Below are 10 T cell receptor beta chains sequenced from a single sample in a study of cytomegalovirus exposure and HLA in healthy donors. Researchers ran the PCR with 60 Vbeta and 13 Jbeta primers. TCRdb keeps only in-frame clones here, not all; method: immunoSEQ multiplex PCR. The sample has 100,000 to 150,000 clones; around 75% are singletons. Sequenced material: PBMCs. These receptors were taken from a man between 60 and 75 years old in good health and CMV-seropositive.

The DNA for the CDR3 is TGTGCCAGCAGTTCGATGACTAGCGGGGGACATACGCAGTATTTT. Residues: CASSSMTSGGHTQYF. The V and J genes are TRBV27 and TRBJ2-3, with 12 positions matching TRBD2. Per germline, CDR1 MNHEY and CDR2 SMNVEV (reference sequence). The CDR3 runs to 15 residues. The V segment lost 4 bases and the J segment 7 bases; nucleotides outside the gene matches: 6.

V and J are TRBV27 and TRBJ1-1; D perhaps matches TRBD1 (5 bases). Trimming took off 6 bases at V and 3 bases at J, with 17 bases between the two ends. Germline loops: CDR1 MNHEY, CDR2 SMNVEV (reference sequence). The CDR3 has 15 residues. CDR3 protein: CASSSDGAMYTEAFF. DNA for the CDR3: TGTGCCAGCAGCTCCGATGGGGCTATGTACACTGAAGCTTTCTTT.

This clone was observed a handful of times. V gene TRBV7-6 combines with J gene TRBJ2-5; 7 bases line up with TRBD2. The germline CDR1 and CDR2 sequences are SGHVS and FNYEAQ. V lost 3 bases and J lost 5; bases outside the gene matches: 6. The CDR3 covers 14 residues. CDR3 DNA sequence: TGTGCCAGCAGCTTCCCGGGAGGAAGGGAGACCCAGTACTTC. This codes for CASSFPGGRETQYF.

The chain links TRBV5-1 to TRBJ2-7; 9 bases agree with TRBD1. CDR3 size: 15 residues. The trim removed 3 bases at V and 7 bases at J, leaving 11 bases unmatched. Germline V gene lookup returns CDR1 SGHRS and CDR2 YFSETQ. CDR3 region: CASSSRPGQGVEQYF. In nucleotides, the CDR3 is TGCGCCAGCAGCTCTCGGCCGGGACAGGGTGTGGAGCAGTACTTC.

The rearrangement uses TRBV18 and TRBJ2-2, with D perhaps TRBD2 (5 bases). The CDR3 totals 14 residues. Trimming pared 3 bases from V and 7 bases from J, leaving 12 bases between. Germline values: CDR1 KGHSH, CDR2 LQKENI. CDR3 protein: CASSPRESYGELFF. Here the CDR3 DNA reads TGTGCCAGCTCACCGAGGGAATCTTACGGGGAGCTGTTTTTT.

This chain connects TRBV14 to TRBJ1-4; 7 bases map to TRBD1. The length of the CDR3 is 15 residues. Losses at the gene ends were 4 bases for V and 10 bases for J; bases not matched to a gene: 12. Germline lookup yields CDR1 SGHDN and CDR2 FVKESK. CDR3 in DNA: TGTGCCAGCAGCCGATCACCGGGACAGCGGGCAAAACTGTTTTTT. Encoded protein: CASSRSPGQRAKLFF.

The rearrangement uses TRBV7-9 and TRBJ1-5; TRBD1 might be the D (6 bases). Per the germline V gene, CDR1 is SEHNR and CDR2 is FQNEAQ (reference sequence). The germline V and J ends were trimmed by 5 bases and 5 bases, with 19 bases remaining between them. The CDR3 sequence is 16 residues long. The CDR3 sequence: CASSPETGARYQPQHF. The CDR3 nucleotides are TGTGCCAGCAGCCCCGAGACAGGCGCCAGGTATCAGCCCCAGCATTTT.

About this clone itself: Other nucleotide sequences in the sample specify the same CDR3. The V gene is TRBV29-1, the J gene TRBJ1-1, with D tentatively TRBD1 (5 bases). V lost 5 bases to trimming and J lost 4 bases, with 5 bases between them. This CDR3 is 10 amino acids long. In germline, CDR1 is SQVTM, CDR2 ANQGSEA. CDR3 coding DNA: TGCAGCGTTAGGGGCACTGAAGCTTTCTTT. As protein: CSVRGTEAFF.

The V call is TRBV29-1, the J call TRBJ2-2; TRBD1 might be the D (5 bases). The CDR3 runs 15 residues. Germline V gene lookup returns CDR1 SQVTM and CDR2 ANQGSEA. Trimming took 7 bases from V and 1 from J, leaving 16 bases between them. The CDR3 DNA sequence: TGCAGCGCAAAGGGGCGCAGTCAGAACACCGGGGAGCTGTTTTTT. As protein: CSAKGRSQNTGELFF.

The rearrangement uses TRBV2 and TRBJ2-5; D is perhaps TRBD2 (7 bases). V lost 8 bases to trimming and J lost 2 bases, with 12 bases between them. This CDR3 comprises 13 residues. The germline gives CDR1 SNHLY, CDR2 FYNNEI. CDR3 sequence reads: CASGRDTQETQYF. CDR3 DNA: TGTGCCAGCGGGAGGGACACACAAGAGACCCAGTACTTC.